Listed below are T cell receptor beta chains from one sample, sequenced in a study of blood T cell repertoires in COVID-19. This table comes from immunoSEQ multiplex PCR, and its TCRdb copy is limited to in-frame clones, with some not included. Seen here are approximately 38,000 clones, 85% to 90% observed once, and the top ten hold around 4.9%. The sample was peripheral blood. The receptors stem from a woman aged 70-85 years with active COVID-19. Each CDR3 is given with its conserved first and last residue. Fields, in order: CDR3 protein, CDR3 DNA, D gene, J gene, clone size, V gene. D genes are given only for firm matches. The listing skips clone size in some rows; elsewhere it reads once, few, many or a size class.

CASSLPGKNEQFF	TGTGCCAGCAGTTTACCGGGAAAGAATGAGCAGTTCTTC	NA	TRBJ2-1	NA	TRBV27
CASSWGTTDTQYF	TGCGCCAGCAGCTGGGGGACAACGGATACGCAGTATTTT	NA	TRBJ2-3	NA	TRBV5-1
CASSWQGLENSPLHF	TGTGCCAGTAGTTGGCAGGGGCTCGAAAATTCACCCCTCCACTTT	NA	TRBJ1-6	once	TRBV19
CASSLTNTDTQYF	TGTGCCAGCTCACTTACTAACACAGATACGCAGTATTTT	NA	TRBJ2-3	NA	TRBV18
CASSLGQGPGNEQFF	TGTGCCAGCAGCCTGGGCCAGGGGCCAGGCAATGAGCAGTTCTTC	NA	TRBJ2-1	NA	TRBV7-3
CASSAGTRNTGELFF	TGTGCCAGCAGCGCCGGGACAAGGAACACCGGGGAGCTGTTTTTT	NA	TRBJ2-2	NA	TRBV7-8
CASSPAPGVAYEQYF	TGTGCCAGCAGCCCCGCGCCGGGGGTGGCCTACGAGCAGTACTTC	NA	TRBJ2-7	NA	TRBV21-1
CASRTGGPGEQYF	TGCGCCAGCAGGACGGGGGGGCCTGGTGAGCAGTACTTC	TRBD2	TRBJ2-7	NA	TRBV5-1
CACQGDRYYEQYF	TGTGCCTGCCAAGGGGACAGATATTACGAGCAGTACTTC	TRBD1	TRBJ2-7	NA	TRBV2
CASRVTRTGFSEQYF	TGTGCCAGCAGGGTAACAAGGACAGGGTTTTCCGAGCAGTACTTC	TRBD1	TRBJ2-7	NA	TRBV28
CASSPMARAPNSPLHF	TGTGCCAGCTCACCTATGGCGCGGGCCCCCAATTCACCCCTCCACTTT	NA	TRBJ1-6	NA	TRBV18
CAWKVGLGPELSQAFF	TGTGCCTGGAAGGTGGGGCTAGGACCCGAATTATCCCAGGCTTTCTTT	NA	TRBJ1-1	NA	TRBV30
CASSLSQVNYGYTF	TGTGCCAGCAGCCTCTCACAGGTTAACTATGGCTACACCTTC	NA	TRBJ1-2	once	TRBV11-2
CASTAPGGKGYTF	TGTGCCAGCACCGCGCCGGGGGGAAAAGGCTACACCTTC	NA	TRBJ1-2	NA	TRBV6-6
CATRDSDSGYGYTF	TGTGCCACGAGGGACAGCGACTCTGGATATGGCTACACCTTC	TRBD1	TRBJ1-2	NA	TRBV10-3
CASSWASGRERYEQYF	TGTGCCAGCAGCTGGGCTTCGGGCAGGGAACGTTACGAGCAGTACTTC	NA	TRBJ2-7	few	TRBV7-2
CASSGDTLNGYTF	TGTGCCAGCAGCGGGGACACTCTCAATGGCTACACCTTC	NA	TRBJ1-2	NA	TRBV5-4
CASSPSGGRYNEQFF	TGCGCCAGCAGCCCTTCGGGAGGCCGTTACAATGAGCAGTTCTTC	TRBD2	TRBJ2-1	NA	TRBV5-1
CASSQERTSNGELFF	TGTGCCAGCAGCCAAGAGCGGACTAGTAACGGGGAGCTGTTTTTT	TRBD2	TRBJ2-2	NA	TRBV14
CASSLAGSYNEQFF	TGTGCCAGCAGCCTAGCCGGCTCCTACAATGAGCAGTTCTTC	NA	TRBJ2-1	NA	TRBV19
CAVEGGIGYTF	TGCGCAGTTGAGGGGGGGATTGGCTACACCTTC	NA	TRBJ1-2	NA	TRBV10-2
CASSPTGKNTGELFF	TGTGCCAGCAGCCCGACAGGGAAGAACACCGGGGAGCTGTTTTTT	TRBD1	TRBJ2-2	NA	TRBV11-1
CASSQVGFGQGNGYTF	TGCGCCAGCAGCCAAGTGGGGTTTGGACAGGGGAATGGCTACACCTTC	TRBD1	TRBJ1-2	NA	TRBV4-1
CASSPQQGAEGYTF	TGTGCCAGTAGTCCGCAACAGGGGGCGGAAGGCTACACCTTC	TRBD1	TRBJ1-2	NA	TRBV19
CAVKEGTDSNQPQHF	TGTGCCGTCAAGGAAGGGACAGATAGCAATCAGCCCCAGCATTTT	TRBD1	TRBJ1-5	medium-sized	TRBV2
CASSEEFQGVRDTQYF	TGTGCCAGCAGTGAAGAATTCCAGGGGGTGCGAGATACGCAGTATTTT	TRBD1	TRBJ2-3	NA	TRBV6-1
CASSLDRYNEQFF	TGTGCCAGCAGCTTAGACAGATACAATGAGCAGTTCTTC	NA	TRBJ2-1	NA	TRBV7-7
CASSYSTSGHNEQFF	TGTGCCAGCAGTTACTCGACTAGCGGTCACAATGAGCAGTTCTTC	TRBD2	TRBJ2-1	NA	TRBV6-5
CASSLEAPNTGELFF	TGTGCCAGCAGCTTAGAGGCCCCAAACACCGGGGAGCTGTTTTTT	NA	TRBJ2-2	NA	TRBV11-2
CASSGTGNGYTF	TGTGCCAGCAGTGGGACAGGGAATGGCTACACCTTC	TRBD1	TRBJ1-2	NA	TRBV12-3/TRBV12-4
CASSSLSGGGGTGELFF	TGTGCCAGCAGCTCCTTAAGCGGGGGGGGCGGCACCGGGGAGCTGTTTTTT	TRBD2	TRBJ2-2	NA	TRBV9
CASSYQTGGRETQYF	TGTGCCAGCAGCTACCAGACAGGGGGCCGGGAGACCCAGTACTTC	TRBD1	TRBJ2-5	once	TRBV5-4
CASSFSTTQETQYF	TGCGCCAGCAGCTTTTCAACAACCCAAGAGACCCAGTACTTC	NA	TRBJ2-5	NA	TRBV5-1
CASRIPDTEAFF	TGTGCCAGCCGAATTCCGGACACTGAAGCTTTCTTT	NA	TRBJ1-1	NA	TRBV19
CSVTGTANEQYF	TGCAGCGTCACAGGGACGGCTAACGAGCAGTACTTC	NA	TRBJ2-7	NA	TRBV29-1
CASSYPGLGSPLHF	TGTGCCAGCAGTTACCCGGGATTGGGTTCACCCCTCCACTTT	NA	TRBJ1-6	NA	TRBV6-5
CASSPEREGAEAFF	TGTGCCAGCTCACCCGAAAGAGAGGGGGCTGAAGCTTTCTTT	NA	TRBJ1-1	NA	TRBV18
CASSKALCLLTGWAGNTIYF	TGTGCCAGCAGCAAAGCGCTTTGTCTTTTGACAGGGTGGGCTGGAAACACCATATATTTT	NA	TRBJ1-3	NA	TRBV21-1
CASSLISSPLHF	TGTGCCAGCAGCTTAATCTCTTCACCCCTCCACTTT	NA	TRBJ1-6	NA	TRBV11-2
CASSVGILGSNTGELFF	TGTGCCAGCAGCGTAGGCATCTTGGGCTCGAACACCGGGGAGCTGTTTTTT	NA	TRBJ2-2	once	TRBV9
CASSPDRGTGELFF	TGTGCCAGCAGCCCCGACCGGGGGACCGGGGAGCTGTTTTTT	NA	TRBJ2-2	NA	TRBV7-9
CATSRADRNNSPLHF	TGTGCCACCAGCAGAGCGGACAGAAATAATTCACCCCTCCACTTT	NA	TRBJ1-6	NA	TRBV15
CASSPRQGLSTDTQYF	TGTGCCAGCAGTCCGAGACAGGGCTTGAGCACAGATACGCAGTATTTT	TRBD1	TRBJ2-3	NA	TRBV27
CASNDQRGSYEQYF	TGTGCCAGCAACGACCAGCGGGGCTCCTACGAGCAGTACTTC	TRBD2	TRBJ2-7	NA	TRBV7-2
CASSLGALVADTQYF	TGTGCCAGCAGCTTAGGGGCACTAGTTGCAGATACGCAGTATTTT	NA	TRBJ2-3	NA	TRBV11-2
CASSLKRGGTDTQYF	TGTGCCAGCAGTCTAAAGCGGGGGGGCACAGATACGCAGTATTTT	TRBD2	TRBJ2-3	NA	TRBV25-1
CASAGLGEQYF	TGTGCCTCGGCGGGGTTAGGCGAGCAGTACTTC	NA	TRBJ2-7	NA	TRBV10-3
CASSLRQGAEKLFF	TGTGCCAGCAGTCTACGACAGGGGGCTGAAAAACTGTTTTTT	TRBD1	TRBJ1-4	NA	TRBV6-5
CASSMGSYSNQPQHF	TGTGCCAGTAGTATGGGCAGTTATAGCAATCAGCCCCAGCATTTT	NA	TRBJ1-5	NA	TRBV19
CASTLGGLRNSPLHF	TGTGCCAGCACCTTGGGGGGGCTACGAAATTCACCCCTCCACTTT	NA	TRBJ1-6	NA	TRBV28
CASSDRSYEQYF	TGTGCCAGCAGCGACAGATCCTACGAGCAGTACTTC	NA	TRBJ2-7	NA	TRBV7-2
CASSQGLAGTSGELFF	TGTGCCAGCAGCCAAGGGTTAGCGGGGACCTCCGGGGAGCTGTTTTTT	TRBD2	TRBJ2-2	NA	TRBV3-1/TRBV3-2
CASSQDRGRNTEAFF	TGCGCCAGCAGCCAAGACAGGGGCCGGAACACTGAAGCTTTCTTT	NA	TRBJ1-1	NA	TRBV4-3